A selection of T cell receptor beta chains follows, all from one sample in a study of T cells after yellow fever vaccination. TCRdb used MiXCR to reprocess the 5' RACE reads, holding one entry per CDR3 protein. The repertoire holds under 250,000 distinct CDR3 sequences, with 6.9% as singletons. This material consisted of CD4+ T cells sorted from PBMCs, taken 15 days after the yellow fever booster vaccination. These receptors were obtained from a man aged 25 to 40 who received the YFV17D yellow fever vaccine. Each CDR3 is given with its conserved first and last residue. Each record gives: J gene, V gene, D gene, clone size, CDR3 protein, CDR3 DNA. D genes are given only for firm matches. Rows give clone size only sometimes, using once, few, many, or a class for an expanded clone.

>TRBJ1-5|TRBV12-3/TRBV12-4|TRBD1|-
CASRPTGGGDPQHF
TGTGCCAGCAGACCCACAGGGGGCGGGGATCCCCAGCATTTT
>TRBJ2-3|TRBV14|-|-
CASSQNTLPGTQYF
TGTGCCAGCAGCCAGAATACACTGCCCGGTACGCAGTATTTT
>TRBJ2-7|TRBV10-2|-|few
CASSGREQTYEQYF
TGCGCCAGCAGTGGCAGAGAACAAACCTACGAGCAGTACTTC
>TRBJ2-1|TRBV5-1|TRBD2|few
CASSLGGTSGNEQFF
TGCGCCAGCAGCTTGGGAGGGACTAGCGGGAATGAGCAGTTCTTC
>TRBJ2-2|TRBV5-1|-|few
CASSREPRGATGELFF
TGCGCCAGCAGCAGGGAGCCGAGAGGTGCCACCGGGGAGCTGTTTTTT
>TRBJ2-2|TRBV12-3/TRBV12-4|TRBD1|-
CTSSFYGTGVNTGELFF
TGTACCAGCAGTTTCTATGGGACAGGGGTTAACACCGGGGAGCTGTTTTTT
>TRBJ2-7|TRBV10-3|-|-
CAIQAGDEQYF
TGTGCCATACAGGCCGGGGACGAGCAGTACTTC
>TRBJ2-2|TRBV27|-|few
CASGMRGTGELFF
TGTGCCAGCGGGATGAGAGGTACCGGGGAGCTGTTTTTT
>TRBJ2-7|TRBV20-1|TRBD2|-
CSARDGSPSGNEQYF
TGCAGTGCTAGAGATGGTTCCCCTAGCGGGAACGAGCAGTACTTC
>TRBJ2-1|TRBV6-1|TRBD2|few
CASRSWTSGSYEQFF
TGTGCCAGCAGATCGTGGACTAGCGGGAGCTATGAGCAGTTCTTC
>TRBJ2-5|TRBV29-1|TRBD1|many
CSVMGQGVIVTQYF
TGCAGCGTTATGGGACAGGGGGTGATCGTGACCCAGTACTTC
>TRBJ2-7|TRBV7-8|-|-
CASSLDPARSYEQYF
TGTGCCAGCAGCTTAGATCCAGCCCGATCCTACGAGCAGTACTTC
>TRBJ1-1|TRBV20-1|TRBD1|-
CSAAGTATIMNTEAFF
TGCAGTGCCGCGGGGACAGCCACCATAATGAACACTGAAGCTTTCTTT
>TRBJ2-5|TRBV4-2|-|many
CASSQDRLSLAEETQYF
TGTGCCAGCAGCCAAGATCGCCTGTCCCTCGCGGAAGAGACCCAGTACTTC
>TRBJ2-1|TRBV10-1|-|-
CASILRAFYNEQFF
TGCGCCAGCATCCTAAGGGCTTTTTACAATGAGCAGTTCTTC
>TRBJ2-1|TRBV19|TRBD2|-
CASSTGTSVNEQFF
TGTGCCAGTAGTACCGGGACTAGCGTAAATGAGCAGTTCTTC
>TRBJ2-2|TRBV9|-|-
CASSVARATGELFF
TGTGCCAGCAGCGTTGCCAGGGCCACCGGGGAGCTGTTTTTT
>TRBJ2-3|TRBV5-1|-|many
CASSFGISQGSDTQYF
TGCGCCAGCAGCTTTGGTATCTCGCAGGGGTCAGATACGCAGTATTTT
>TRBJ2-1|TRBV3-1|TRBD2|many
CASSQDQRTSGIGSYNEQFF
TGTGCCAGCAGCCAAGATCAGCGGACTAGCGGGATTGGCTCCTACAATGAGCAGTTCTTC
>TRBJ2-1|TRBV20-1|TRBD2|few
CSASSSGRAFGSYNEQFF
TGCAGTGCTAGCTCTAGCGGGAGGGCCTTTGGATCCTACAATGAGCAGTTCTTC
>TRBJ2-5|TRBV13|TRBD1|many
CASSPGGWETQYF
TGTGCCAGCAGCCCAGGGGGCTGGGAGACCCAGTACTTC
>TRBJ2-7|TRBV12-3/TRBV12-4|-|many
CASTGAHRSYEQYF
TGTGCCAGCACAGGGGCACACCGATCCTACGAGCAGTACTTC
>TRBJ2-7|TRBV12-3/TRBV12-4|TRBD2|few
CASSMQRGRYEQYF
TGTGCCAGCAGCATGCAGCGGGGCCGCTACGAGCAGTACTTC
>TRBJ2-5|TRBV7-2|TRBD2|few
CASTNGLAGLFQETQYF
TGTGCCAGCACCAACGGACTAGCGGGACTCTTCCAAGAGACCCAGTACTTC
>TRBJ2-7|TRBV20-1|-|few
CSARGREFYEQYF
TGCAGTGCTAGAGGCAGGGAATTTTACGAGCAGTACTTC
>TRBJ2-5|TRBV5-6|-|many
CASTLPGMAQETQYF
TGTGCCAGCACCCTTCCAGGGATGGCGCAAGAGACCCAGTACTTC
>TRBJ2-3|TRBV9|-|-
CASSVGAGPTDTQYF
TGTGCCAGCAGCGTCGGGGCGGGTCCCACAGATACGCAGTATTTT
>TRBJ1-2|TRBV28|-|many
CAIRLDGNDGGYTF
TGTGCCATCCGTCTTGACGGGAACGATGGAGGCTACACCTTC
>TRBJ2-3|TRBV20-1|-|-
CSAQGAGTDTQYF
TGCAGTGCCCAGGGAGCGGGCACAGATACGCAGTATTTT
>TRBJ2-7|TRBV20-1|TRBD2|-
CSARRREFEQYF
TGCAGTGCTAGGCGGCGGGAGTTCGAGCAGTACTTC
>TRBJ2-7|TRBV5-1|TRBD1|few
CASTADRGVVEQYF
TGCGCCAGCACCGCGGACAGGGGTGTGGTCGAGCAGTACTTC
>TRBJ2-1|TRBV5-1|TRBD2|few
CASSFLAGVGDEQFF
TGCGCCAGCAGCTTCTTAGCGGGAGTAGGTGATGAGCAGTTCTTC
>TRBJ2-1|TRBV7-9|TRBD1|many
CASSPDRGVRFF
TGTGCCAGCAGCCCAGACAGGGGTGTTCGGTTCTTC
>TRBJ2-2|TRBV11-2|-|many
CASSRRVGTGELFF
TGTGCCAGCAGCAGGAGGGTCGGCACCGGGGAGCTGTTTTTT
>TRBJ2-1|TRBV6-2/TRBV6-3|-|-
CASRLGPYNEQFF
TGTGCCAGCAGGTTGGGACCCTACAATGAGCAGTTCTTC
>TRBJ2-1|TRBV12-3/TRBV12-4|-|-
CASSFVTGRNNEQFF
TGTGCCAGCAGTTTTGTAACAGGGAGAAACAATGAGCAGTTCTTC
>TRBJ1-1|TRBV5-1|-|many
CASSLTANTEAFF
TGCGCCAGCAGCTTGACAGCGAACACTGAAGCTTTCTTT
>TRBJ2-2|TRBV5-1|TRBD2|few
CASSRGTSGIFGELFF
TGCGCCAGCAGCCGTGGGACTAGCGGGATCTTTGGGGAGCTGTTTTTT
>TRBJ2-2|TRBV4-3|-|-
CASSHFTGKGHTGELFF
TGCGCCAGCAGCCATTTTACAGGAAAAGGGCACACCGGGGAGCTGTTTTTT
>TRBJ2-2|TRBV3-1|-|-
CASSHTGTRGGELFF
TGTGCCAGCAGCCATACCGGGACAAGGGGCGGGGAGCTGTTTTTT
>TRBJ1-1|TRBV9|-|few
CASSTALGGGTEAFF
TGTGCCAGCAGCACAGCTTTGGGGGGGGGCACTGAAGCTTTCTTT
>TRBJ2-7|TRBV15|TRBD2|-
CATSRDQRGSYEQYF
TGTGCCACCAGCAGAGATCAGCGGGGCTCCTACGAGCAGTACTTC
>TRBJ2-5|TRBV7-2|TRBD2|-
CASNDSGRAFQYF
TGTGCCAGCAACGATAGCGGGAGGGCCTTCCAGTACTTC
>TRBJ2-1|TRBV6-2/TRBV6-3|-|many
CASRQMSSYNEQFF
TGTGCCAGCCGACAGATGAGCTCCTACAATGAGCAGTTCTTC
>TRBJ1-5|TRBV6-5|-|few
CASSPQGGGGNQPQHF
TGTGCCAGCAGTCCACAGGGCGGGGGTGGCAATCAGCCCCAGCATTTT
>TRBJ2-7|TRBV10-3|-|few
CAISAGLNGGYEQYF
TGTGCCATCAGTGCCGGGCTTAATGGTGGCTACGAGCAGTACTTC
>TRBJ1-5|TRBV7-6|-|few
CASSPGSGRGNQPQHF
TGTGCCAGCAGCCCCGGGTCGGGGAGAGGCAATCAGCCCCAGCATTTT
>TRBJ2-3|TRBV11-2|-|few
CASSPLSRTQYF
TGTGCCAGCAGCCCCCTTTCCCGTACGCAGTATTTT
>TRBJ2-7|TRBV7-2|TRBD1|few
CASSLDRDRGYEQYF
TGTGCCAGCAGCTTAGATCGGGACAGGGGGTACGAGCAGTACTTC
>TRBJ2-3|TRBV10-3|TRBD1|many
CAISESAGQGRTDTQYF
TGTGCCATCAGTGAGTCCGCGGGACAGGGTAGGACAGATACGCAGTATTTT
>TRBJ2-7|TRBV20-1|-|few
CSAMQGYEQYF
TGCAGTGCTATGCAGGGTTACGAGCAGTACTTC
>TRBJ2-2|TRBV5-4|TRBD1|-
CASSMSGTVTGELFF
TGTGCCAGCAGCATGTCCGGGACAGTCACCGGGGAGCTGTTTTTT
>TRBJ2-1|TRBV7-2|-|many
CASSKTINNEQFF
TGTGCCAGCAGCAAGACTATAAACAATGAGCAGTTCTTC
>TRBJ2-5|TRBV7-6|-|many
CASSKPKETQYF
TGTGCCAGCTCTAAACCCAAAGAGACCCAGTACTTC